The 3 T cell receptor beta chains in this list originate from one sample, sequenced in a study of blood T cell repertoires in COVID-19. Libraries were prepared by immunoSEQ multiplex PCR; TCRdb keeps only in-frame clonotypes and omits some of them. Of about 160,000 clones in the sample, roughly 87% are singletons; the top ten hold roughly 4.5%. Sequenced material: peripheral blood. The source is a woman between 55 and 75 years old with active or convalescent COVID-19.

The V gene is TRBV30, the J gene TRBJ1-2; D is possibly TRBD1 (5 bases). Germline V lookup: CDR1 GTSNPN, CDR2 SVGIG (reference sequence). The CDR3 extends over 12 amino acids. In DNA, the CDR3 is TGTAGTTGGCAGGGTGGTAACTATGGCTACACCTTC. This sequence encodes CSWQGGNYGYTF.

V is TRBV6-5 and J is TRBJ1-2; the D gene is possibly TRBD1 (5 bases). Germline CDR1 is MNHEY and CDR2 is SVGAGI. The V end was cut by 6 bases, the J end by 4 bases, with 18 bases between. This CDR3 spans 15 amino acids. The CDR3 DNA follows: TGTGCCAGCAGCCCCGGGGGTACTGAGGCCTATGGCTACACCTTC. It yields the protein CASSPGGTEAYGYTF.

This rearrangement joins TRBV19 to TRBJ1-5; a weak D match, TRBD1 (5 bases). Germline V gives CDR1 LNHDA, CDR2 SQIVND (reference sequence). V gave up 5 bases and J gave up 0 bases, with 17 bases separating them. This CDR3 region has 17 residues. CDR3 region: CASSPMKGLYSNQPQHF. The CDR3 DNA is TGTGCCAGTAGTCCCATGAAGGGACTGTATAGCAATCAGCCCCAGCATTTT. Filled out from reference TRBV19 and TRBJ1-5, the complete variable domain reads DGGITQSPKYLFRKEGQNVTLSCEQNLNHDAMYWYRQDPGQGLRLIYYSQIVNDFQKGDIAEGYSVSREKKESFPLTVTSAQKNPTAFYLCASSPMKGLYSNQPQHFGDGTRLSIL.